These T cell receptor beta chains were read from a single sample in a study of T-cell memory formation after mild COVID-19. TCRdb used MiXCR to reprocess the 5' RACE reads, holding one entry per CDR3 protein. This table holds about 470,000 distinct CDR3 sequences, about 23% found once. Input material: PBMCs or a T cell subset sorted from them (not recorded which). These receptors all come from an adult woman who had mild COVID-19 (a few samples of this study predate the infection). Cell type and time point are not known. The CDR3 runs from the conserved cysteine through the conserved F or W. The D gene is left open where the match is weak. Size is omitted from some rows. Given values are once, few, many or a class for expanded clones.

D: NA; V: TRBV21-1; size: few; J: TRBJ1-1; DNA: TGTGCCAGCAGCGCGACAGGGGGGATTCTGAACACTGAAGCTTTCTTT; CDR3: CASSATGGILNTEAFF
D: TRBD2; V: TRBV10-3; size: NA; J: TRBJ2-1; DNA: TGTGCCATCGCGGGAGGGCCGGATGAGCAGTTCTTC; CDR3: CAIAGGPDEQFF
D: TRBD1; V: TRBV15; size: NA; J: TRBJ1-5; DNA: TGTGCCACCAGCGCTCGAGGACAGGGTTGGAGTCAGCCCCAGCATTTT; CDR3: CATSARGQGWSQPQHF
D: TRBD1; V: TRBV7-3; size: few; J: TRBJ2-6; DNA: TGTGCCAGCAGCCGGACCGGGACAGGGGGCACTGGGGCCAACGTACTGACTTTC; CDR3: CASSRTGTGGTGANVLTF
D: NA; V: TRBV7-9; size: NA; J: TRBJ2-7; DNA: TGTGCCAGCAGCTTAGGCTACCACGAGCAGTACTTC; CDR3: CASSLGYHEQYF
D: NA; V: TRBV7-2; size: NA; J: TRBJ1-4; DNA: TGTGCCAGCAGCGCCTCCGGCGATGAAAAACTGTTTTTT; CDR3: CASSASGDEKLFF
D: NA; V: TRBV9; size: NA; J: TRBJ1-4; DNA: TGTGCCAGCAGCGTAGCCCCAGGAGATCAGTACGAAAAACTGTTTTTT; CDR3: CASSVAPGDQYEKLFF
D: NA; V: TRBV30; size: few; J: TRBJ1-4; DNA: TGTGCCTGGAGCCCAAGGTTGGCAGCCTCTAATGAAAAACTGTTTTTT; CDR3: CAWSPRLAASNEKLFF
D: TRBD1; V: TRBV20-1; size: NA; J: TRBJ1-1; DNA: TGCAGTGCTAGAGATCCTTGGACAGGGGGAAGAACTGAAGCTTTCTTT; CDR3: CSARDPWTGGRTEAFF
D: TRBD2; V: TRBV29-1; size: NA; J: TRBJ2-3; DNA: TGCAGCGTTGAAGATCGGGGGGGGCTAGGCACAGATACGCAGTATTTT; CDR3: CSVEDRGGLGTDTQYF
D: NA; V: TRBV7-9; size: many; J: TRBJ2-1; DNA: TGTGCCAGCAGCTTAGCCCACAATGAGCAGTTCTTC; CDR3: CASSLAHNEQFF
D: NA; V: TRBV14; size: NA; J: TRBJ2-2; DNA: TGTGCCAGCAGTCCCTTGAACACCGGGGAGCTGTTTTTT; CDR3: CASSPLNTGELFF
D: TRBD1; V: TRBV20-1; size: NA; J: TRBJ1-5; DNA: TGCAGTGCTACAAGGTACAGGGGGCGTGATTCATATCAGCCCCAGCATTTT; CDR3: CSATRYRGRDSYQPQHF
D: TRBD2; V: TRBV28; size: NA; J: TRBJ2-7; DNA: TGTGCCAGCAGTGGGACTAGCGAGCTAGCCCTCTACGAGCAGTACTTC; CDR3: CASSGTSELALYEQYF
D: TRBD2; V: TRBV7-9; size: few; J: TRBJ2-1; DNA: TGTGCCAGCAGCTGGGGGGGGGAGCACGATGAGCAGTTCTTC; CDR3: CASSWGGEHDEQFF
D: NA; V: TRBV29-1; size: NA; J: TRBJ2-7; DNA: TGCAGCGTCCGGGACGACTCCTACGAGCAGTACTTC; CDR3: CSVRDDSYEQYF
D: TRBD1; V: TRBV24-1; size: NA; J: TRBJ2-2; DNA: TGTGCCACCAGTGATTCTGGCAGGGGGCTCACCGGGGAGCTGTTTTTT; CDR3: CATSDSGRGLTGELFF
D: TRBD1; V: TRBV5-5; size: many; J: TRBJ2-2; DNA: TGTGCCAGCAGCTTAAGAGGGGGGACAGGGGTCACCGGGGAGCTGTTTTTT; CDR3: CASSLRGGTGVTGELFF
D: TRBD1; V: TRBV2; size: few; J: TRBJ2-5; DNA: TGTGCCAGCACAGGGACAGGACGAGAGACCCAGTACTTC; CDR3: CASTGTGRETQYF
D: NA; V: TRBV9; size: NA; J: TRBJ1-2; DNA: TGTGCCAGCGTGACGGGTGGGGGGAACTATGGCTACACCTTC; CDR3: CASVTGGGNYGYTF
D: TRBD1; V: TRBV11-2; size: NA; J: TRBJ1-3; DNA: TGTGCCAGCAGCCATCGTCGGGGACAGAGTGGAAACACCATATATTTT; CDR3: CASSHRRGQSGNTIYF
D: NA; V: TRBV10-3; size: NA; J: TRBJ1-2; DNA: TGTGCCATCAGTCCTGGGGAGGGGATCATCTATGGCTACACCTTC; CDR3: CAISPGEGIIYGYTF
D: NA; V: TRBV27; size: few; J: TRBJ2-1; DNA: TGTGCCAGCAGCCCAGCAGGGATCCATGAGCAGTTCTTC; CDR3: CASSPAGIHEQFF
D: TRBD2; V: TRBV7-2; size: many; J: TRBJ2-5; DNA: TGTGCCAGCAGCTTTATCCGGACTAGCGGGACGGAGACCCAGTACTTC; CDR3: CASSFIRTSGTETQYF
D: NA; V: TRBV5-1; size: NA; J: TRBJ1-1; DNA: TGCGCCAGCAGCTTGGGGTCAGGGAACACTGAAGCTTTCTTT; CDR3: CASSLGSGNTEAFF
D: NA; V: TRBV6-5; size: few; J: TRBJ2-5; DNA: TGTGCCAGCTGCCCTGTAATTGGGGTGAAGGAGACCCAGTACTTC; CDR3: CASCPVIGVKETQYF
D: TRBD2; V: TRBV15; size: NA; J: TRBJ2-1; DNA: TGTGCCACCAGCAGTCAGGCTAGCGGCTACAATGAGCAGTTCTTC; CDR3: CATSSQASGYNEQFF
D: NA; V: TRBV20-1; size: NA; J: TRBJ2-1; DNA: TGCAGTGCCCGTCTATCTGGGGTCTATGAGCAGTTCTTC; CDR3: CSARLSGVYEQFF
D: TRBD2; V: TRBV27; size: NA; J: TRBJ2-7; DNA: TGTGCCAGCCACCCGGTGGCTAGCGGGTTCTCGGAGCAGTACTTC; CDR3: CASHPVASGFSEQYF
D: TRBD2; V: TRBV7-3; size: NA; J: TRBJ2-3; DNA: TGTGCCAGCAGCCGAGGGGGACTAGCAGATACGCAGTATTTT; CDR3: CASSRGGLADTQYF
D: NA; V: TRBV7-2; size: few; J: TRBJ2-7; DNA: TGTGCCAGCAGCTCAACAGGGACGGTGAGCTCCTACGAGCAGTACTTC; CDR3: CASSSTGTVSSYEQYF
D: NA; V: TRBV9; size: NA; J: TRBJ2-7; DNA: TGTGCCAGCAGCGTAGACGCGGATTTCGGCGAGCAGTACTTC; CDR3: CASSVDADFGEQYF
D: NA; V: TRBV4-2; size: NA; J: TRBJ2-7; DNA: TGTGCCAGCAGCCAAGAGGGGGAGCAGTACTTC; CDR3: CASSQEGEQYF
D: NA; V: TRBV7-9; size: few; J: TRBJ1-1; DNA: TGTGCCAGCAGCTTAGGGACACCTGAAGCTTTCTTT; CDR3: CASSLGTPEAFF
D: TRBD1; V: TRBV29-1; size: NA; J: TRBJ1-1; DNA: TGCAGCGTTGAAGACCCCGGGACAGGGAGAGCTGAAGCTTTCTTT; CDR3: CSVEDPGTGRAEAFF
D: NA; V: TRBV13; size: NA; J: TRBJ2-2; DNA: TGTGCCAGCAGCTTAGTAATGACCGGGGAGCTGTTTTTT; CDR3: CASSLVMTGELFF
D: TRBD1; V: TRBV5-4; size: NA; J: TRBJ2-1; DNA: TGTGCCAGCAGCGGACAGGATAACAATGAGCAGTTCTTC; CDR3: CASSGQDNNEQFF
D: TRBD2; V: TRBV11-3; size: NA; J: TRBJ2-3; DNA: TGTGCCAGCAGCTCCTGGACTAGCGGGCTTAGCACAGATACGCAGTATTTT; CDR3: CASSSWTSGLSTDTQYF
D: TRBD2; V: TRBV6-1; size: NA; J: TRBJ2-1; DNA: TGTGCCAGCAGTTCCTCCGGGACTAGCGGGAGACGACCCTCCTACAATGAGCAGTTCTTC; CDR3: CASSSSGTSGRRPSYNEQFF
D: TRBD2; V: TRBV6-2/TRBV6-3; size: NA; J: TRBJ2-1; DNA: TGTGCCAGCAGTCCAGCGGGAGAGCCCTACAATGAGCAGTTCTTC; CDR3: CASSPAGEPYNEQFF
D: NA; V: TRBV11-2; size: NA; J: TRBJ2-7; DNA: TGTGCCAGCAGCTTAGGGGTCCCGGGGGCGCGGAACGAGCAGTACTTC; CDR3: CASSLGVPGARNEQYF
D: NA; V: TRBV5-6; size: few; J: TRBJ1-1; DNA: TGTGCCAGCAGCTTGGAAGACTTTGGCCGCTGGCCGAGCACTGAAGCTTTCTTT; CDR3: CASSLEDFGRWPSTEAFF
D: NA; V: TRBV7-9; size: few; J: TRBJ2-7; DNA: TGTGCCAGCAGCTTCGGTCCTGGGTCCTCCTACGAGCAGTACTTC; CDR3: CASSFGPGSSYEQYF
D: TRBD1; V: TRBV14; size: many; J: TRBJ2-2; DNA: TGTGCCAGCAGCCAAATCGGGACAGCGAACACCGGGGAGCTGTTTTTT; CDR3: CASSQIGTANTGELFF
D: TRBD1; V: TRBV24-1; size: few; J: TRBJ2-1; DNA: TGTGCCACCAGTGACCAGACAGGGGGCGTCTACAATGAGCAGTTCTTC; CDR3: CATSDQTGGVYNEQFF
D: NA; V: TRBV29-1; size: NA; J: TRBJ1-1; DNA: TGCAGCGGGGCCAGCACTGAAGCTTTCTTT; CDR3: CSGASTEAFF
D: NA; V: TRBV28; size: few; J: TRBJ2-7; DNA: TGTGCCAGCAGTGGACAAGGTCAGTACGAGCAGTACTTC; CDR3: CASSGQGQYEQYF
D: NA; V: TRBV2; size: NA; J: TRBJ2-2; DNA: TGTGCCAGCAGCCCGCGGGCCCTGGCCGGGGAGCTGTTTTTT; CDR3: CASSPRALAGELFF
D: TRBD2; V: TRBV5-1; size: few; J: TRBJ2-3; DNA: TGCGCCAGCAGCCCACTAGCGGGGGGGAACAGCGATACGCAGTATTTT; CDR3: CASSPLAGGNSDTQYF
D: TRBD1; V: TRBV5-1; size: few; J: TRBJ2-2; DNA: TGCGCCAGCAGCTTGGTACCAGGGGGCCGAGCCGGGGAGCTGTTTTTT; CDR3: CASSLVPGGRAGELFF
D: NA; V: TRBV6-2/TRBV6-3; size: NA; J: TRBJ2-1; DNA: TGTGCCAGTGGGCACAATGAGCAGTTCTTC; CDR3: CASGHNEQFF